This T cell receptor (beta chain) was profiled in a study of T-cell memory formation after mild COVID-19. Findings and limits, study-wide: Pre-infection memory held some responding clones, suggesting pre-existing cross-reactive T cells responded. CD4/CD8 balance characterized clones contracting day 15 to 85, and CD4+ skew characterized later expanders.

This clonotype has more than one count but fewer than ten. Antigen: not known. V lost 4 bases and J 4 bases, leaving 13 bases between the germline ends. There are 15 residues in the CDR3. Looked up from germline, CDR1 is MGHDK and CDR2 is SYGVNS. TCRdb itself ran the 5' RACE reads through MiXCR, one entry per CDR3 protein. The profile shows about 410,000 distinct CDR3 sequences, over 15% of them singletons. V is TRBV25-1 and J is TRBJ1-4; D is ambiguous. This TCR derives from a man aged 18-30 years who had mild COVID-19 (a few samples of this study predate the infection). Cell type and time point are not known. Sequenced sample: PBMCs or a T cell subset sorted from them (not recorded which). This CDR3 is CASSGDLGRNEKLFF. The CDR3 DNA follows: TGTGCCAGCAGTGGGGATTTAGGCCGTAATGAAAAACTGTTTTTT.